This TCR beta chain was obtained from a study of T-cell reconstitution after alpha-beta-depleted transplantation in children. The library targeted TCRbeta and was prepared with unique molecular identifiers. TCRdb re-called the PCR reads through MiXCR, storing one row per CDR3 protein. The sample includes 90,000 to 100,000 distinct CDR3 sequences, around 22% seen only once; the top ten take roughly 23%. Germline trimming cut 6 bases from V and 8 bases from J; bases unmatched to any gene: 19. From germline, CDR1 is MGHDK and CDR2 SYGVNS. CDR3 length: 17 amino acids. In its sample, this clonotype was seen a few times.

This receptor was obtained from a boy aged 2 to 10 with acute lymphoblastic leukemia, due to receive a stem cell transplant. This rearrangement joins TRBV25-1 to TRBJ2-1; 7 positions agree with TRBD2. The sequencing used PBMCs, collected before TCRalphabeta/CD19-depleted stem cell transplant. For the CDR3, the DNA is TGTGCCAGCAGCCAAACCCAGCTAGCGGATCGAAGGGATGAGCAGTTCTTC. Translating gives CASSQTQLADRRDEQFF.